The 10 T cell receptor beta chains presented below share a single source sample, sequenced in a study of blood T cells in healthy people across ages. Then a second PCR, running roughly 7 to 11 cycles, was carried out with a sample-barcoded 5' primer and a J-beta primer mix. TCRdb used MiXCR to reprocess the 5' RACE reads, holding one entry per CDR3 protein. The table lists about 1 million distinct CDR3 sequences, 35% to 55% of them singletons. Material: blood. The receptors were gathered from a woman aged 55-69 years in good health.

The chain couples TRBV6-5 to TRBJ2-3; 8 nucleotides match TRBD2. The CDR3 is 16 amino acids. The germline V gene encodes CDR1 MNHEY and CDR2 SVGAGI. Losses at the gene ends were 7 bases for V and 3 bases for J; bases not matched to a gene: 12. CDR3 protein: CASNKHTSGSTDTQYF. Written as DNA, the CDR3 is TGTGCCAGCAACAAACACACTAGCGGTAGTACAGATACGCAGTATTTT.

This clonotype was counted only a few times. The V call is TRBV29-1, the J call TRBJ2-3; D not resolved. This CDR3 is built from 11 residues. The germline CDR1 and CDR2 sequences are SQVTM and ANQGSEA. CDR3 region: CSGTEGYTQYF. CDR3 DNA sequence: TGCAGTGGAACGGAAGGATATACGCAGTATTTT.

This clonotype was found a few times. The chain couples TRBV6-1 to TRBJ2-7; D remains unclear. The CDR3 loop spans 13 amino acids. Germline V CDR1 and CDR2: MNHNS, SASEGT. V was clipped by 2 bases and J by 3 bases, with 8 bases between them. The CDR3 loop reads CASSELDNYEQYF. CDR3 coding DNA: TGTGCCAGCAGTGAATTGGATAACTACGAGCAGTACTTC.

The chain recombines TRBV24-1 with TRBJ2-3, with D unresolved. Trimming stripped 1 base from V and 3 bases from J, with 10 bases between. From germline, CDR1 is KGHDR and CDR2 SFDVKD. The CDR3 runs 15 residues. In DNA, the CDR3 is TGTGCCACCAGTGATTTTCTAGAAAGGACAGATACGCAGTATTTT. This sequence encodes CATSDFLERTDTQYF.

This clonotype was recorded at least ten times. The chain couples TRBV5-1 to TRBJ2-7; 9 nucleotides align to TRBD2. Germline V CDR1 and CDR2: SGHRS, YFSETQ. V gave up 0 bases and J gave up 5 bases; unmatched junction bases: 6. The CDR3 consists of 15 residues. The CDR3 DNA reads as TGCGCCAGCAGCTTGGAAGCGGGAGGTATCAACGAGCAGTACTTC. Translation gives CASSLEAGGINEQYF.

The chain combines TRBV7-3 with TRBJ2-1, with D perhaps TRBD1 (6 bases). Germline lookup yields CDR1 SGHTA and CDR2 FQGTGA. V was clipped by 4 bases and J by 2 bases, with 12 bases between them. The CDR3 is 15 residues long. CDR3 nucleotide sequence: TGTGCCAGCAGCTCCACAGGGAGTCCCTACAATGAGCAGTTCTTC. Amino acids: CASSSTGSPYNEQFF.

This clonotype showed up many times. The rearrangement uses TRBV27 and TRBJ2-7; TRBD1 might be the D (6 bases). The germline V gene has CDR1 MNHEY and CDR2 SMNVEV (reference sequence). The CDR3 spans 13 residues. The germline V and J ends were trimmed by 3 bases and 2 bases, with 8 bases remaining between them. CDR3 nucleotide sequence: TGTGCCAGCAGTTTTGGACAGACCTACGAGCAGTACTTC. Encoded protein: CASSFGQTYEQYF.

The chain carries TRBV5-5 and TRBJ2-7; TRBD1 aligns across 9 bases. Trimming at V came to 4 bases and at J to 7 bases, leaving 12 bases not matched to a gene. Germline loops: CDR1 SGHKS, CDR2 YYEKEE (reference sequence). The CDR3 length is 15 residues. In DNA, the CDR3 is TGTGCCAGCAGCATTGGACAGGGGCCTTACAATGAGCAGTACTTC. Translated: CASSIGQGPYNEQYF.

The sample holds a few counts of this clonotype. This chain connects TRBV20-1 to TRBJ2-1; possibly TRBD2 for D (5 bases). This CDR3 spans 14 amino acids. CDR1 and CDR2 (germline): DFQATT, SNEGSKA (reference sequence). V was cut by 3 bases and J by 4 bases, with 13 bases left in between. The CDR3 DNA sequence: TGCAGTGCTAGCCGCCTAGCCCAGTACAATGAGCAGTTCTTC. Its protein is CSASRLAQYNEQFF.

The chain employs TRBV11-2 and TRBJ2-3; 9 nucleotides agree with TRBD2. The CDR3 extends over 16 amino acids. V shed 2 bases, J shed 0 bases, and the junction held 3 bases outside the gene matches. CDR1 is SGHAT and CDR2 is FQNNGV in the germline V gene. CDR3 amino acids: CASSLNLAGSTDTQYF. CDR3 bases: TGTGCCAGCAGCTTAAACCTAGCGGGGAGCACAGATACGCAGTATTTT.